Each of the 20 T cell receptor beta chains below was sequenced from the same sample in a study of cytomegalovirus exposure and HLA in healthy donors. Primers: 60 Vbeta forward and 13 Jbeta reverse. Libraries were prepared by immunoSEQ multiplex PCR; TCRdb keeps only in-frame clonotypes and omits some of them. The sample shows 150,000 or so clones, over 60% of them seen only once. Sequencing was done on a sample of PBMCs. These receptors were taken from a man aged 35 to 55 in good health and CMV-seropositive.

J is TRBJ2-1 and V is TRBV29-1, with 10 bases identical to TRBD2. In germline, CDR1 is SQVTM, CDR2 ANQGSEA. This CDR3 comprises 16 residues. Unmatched junction bases numbered 21, after V lost 7 bases and J lost 12 bases. The CDR3 sequence: CSAGASSGSRHRGQFF. Written as DNA, the CDR3 is TGCAGCGCTGGGGCCTCTAGCGGGAGTAGGCATCGAGGGCAGTTCTTC.

V is TRBV7-9 and J is TRBJ1-2; no reliable D call. The CDR3 runs to 13 residues. Trimming took off 1 base at V and 4 bases at J, with 7 bases between the two ends. CDR1 is SEHNR and CDR2 is FQNEAQ in the germline V gene (reference sequence). The CDR3: CASSLESSYGYTF. As DNA, the CDR3 is TGTGCCAGCAGCTTAGAATCGAGCTATGGCTACACCTTC.

In its sample, this clone was seen once. The rearrangement uses TRBV5-1 and TRBJ2-1; 11 positions agree with TRBD1. The CDR3 spans 14 residues. Germline V gene sequence: CDR1 SGHRS, CDR2 YFSETQ. Germline trimming cut 2 bases from V and 6 bases from J; bases unmatched to any gene: 1. Here the CDR3 reads CASSFGTGGNEQFF. The CDR3 DNA reads TGCGCCAGCAGCTTTGGGACAGGGGGCAATGAGCAGTTCTTC.

The chain links TRBV7-8 to TRBJ2-7; D is perhaps TRBD1 (6 bases). The CDR3 runs 12 residues. Trimming removed 6 bases at V and 4 bases at J, with 10 bases between. CDR1 is SGHVS, CDR2 FQNEAQ, per germline. The DNA for the CDR3 is TGTGCCAGCAGTTCCCAGGGGTACGAGCAGTACTTC. It codes for CASSSQGYEQYF.

The chain is built from TRBV9 and TRBJ2-6; 7 nucleotides line up with TRBD1. The CDR3 runs to 20 residues. V dropped 4 bases and J dropped 0; count of bases not matched to a gene: 16. The germline gives CDR1 SGDLS, CDR2 YYNGEE. CDR3 region: CASSPPRGGLRLSGANVLTF. The CDR3 nucleotides read TGTGCCAGCAGCCCACCCCGAGGGGGCTTACGGCTCTCTGGGGCCAACGTCCTGACTTTC.

The V call is TRBV20-1, the J call TRBJ2-3; tentatively, D is TRBD2 (5 bases). CDR3 length: 11 amino acids. V dropped 5 bases and J dropped 6 bases, with 9 bases sitting between them. From germline, CDR1 is DFQATT and CDR2 SNEGSKA (reference sequence). The CDR3 sequence is CSAPSSDTQYF. In DNA form, the CDR3 reads TGCAGTGCTCCTAGCAGTGATACGCAGTATTTT.

CDR3 nucleotide sequence: TGCGCCAGCAGCGCAACAGGGGGTTGGGCAGATACGCAGTATTTT. Translated, it gives CASSATGGWADTQYF. This chain uses TRBV5-1 with TRBJ2-3; 8 bases line up with TRBD1. V dropped 4 bases and J dropped 4; count of bases not matched to a gene: 8. CDR1 is SGHRS, CDR2 YFSETQ, per germline. There are 15 residues in the CDR3.

The CDR3 sequence: CASSLVQGGPEAFF. CDR3 nucleotide sequence: TGTGCCAGCAGCTTAGTTCAGGGAGGCCCTGAAGCTTTCTTT. V usage is TRBV7-9 and J usage is TRBJ1-1; D is perhaps TRBD1 (5 bases). Trimming cost V 1 base and J 6 bases, with 12 bases left between them. Germline assignment: CDR1 SEHNR and CDR2 FQNEAQ (reference sequence). The CDR3 extends over 14 amino acids.

V and J are TRBV28 and TRBJ2-1; D remains ambiguous. V shed 5 bases and J shed 7 bases, with 3 bases lying between them. CDR3 length equals 10 residues. Germline V lookup: CDR1 MDHEN, CDR2 SYDVKM. CDR3 DNA sequence: TGTGCCAGCAGTCATAATGAGCAGTTCTTC. This sequence encodes CASSHNEQFF.

The V gene is TRBV4-1, the J gene TRBJ1-1, with D unclear. The CDR3 extends over 18 amino acids. Trimming pared 1 base from V and 1 base from J, leaving 19 bases between. The germline V gene has CDR1 MGHRA and CDR2 YSYEKL. Written as DNA, the CDR3 is TGCGCCAGCAGCCAAGGGCCGCTAGGGAGGAAACCGAACACTGAAGCTTTCTTT. Its protein product is CASSQGPLGRKPNTEAFF.

This chain connects TRBV6-5 to TRBJ1-1, with TRBD1 matching over 7 bases. The J segment lost 4 bases and the V segment lost 5 bases, leaving 4 bases of the junction unmatched. The length of the CDR3 is 13 residues. Germline V lookup: CDR1 MNHEY, CDR2 SVGAGI. The CDR3 region has the DNA TGTGCCAGCAGTGACAGGGCGCGCACTGAAGCTTTCTTT. This encodes CASSDRARTEAFF.

Only a few counts were recorded for this clone. The CDR3 loop reads CASSYSTATNEKLFF. The CDR3 region has the DNA TGTGCCAGCAGTTACTCAACTGCAACTAATGAAAAACTGTTTTTT. The J gene is TRBJ1-4, the V gene TRBV6-5; D is unclear. Trimming took off 0 bases at V and 0 bases at J, with 5 bases between the two ends. This CDR3 spans 15 amino acids. CDR1 is MNHEY and CDR2 is SVGAGI in the germline V gene.

This chain uses TRBV5-1 with TRBJ2-2; possibly TRBD1 for D (7 bases). The CDR3 extends over 15 amino acids. Germline CDR1 SGHRS, CDR2 YFSETQ. The V end lost 3 bases, the J end lost 5 bases, and 14 bases lay between the germline ends. The DNA for the CDR3 is TGCGCCAGCAGCTATACAGGGGACTGGACCGGGGAGCTGTTTTTT. Amino acid sequence: CASSYTGDWTGELFF.

The chain recombines TRBV10-1 with TRBJ2-1; 11 positions match TRBD1. Germline V gives CDR1 WNHNN, CDR2 SYGVQD (reference sequence). Trimming removed 8 bases from V and 5 bases from J; junction bases left unmatched: 2. The CDR3 has 13 residues. The CDR3 DNA reads TGCGCCAGCCCGGGACAGGGGGACAATGAGCAGTTCTTC. It yields the protein CASPGQGDNEQFF.

In regard to this clone: The junction differs from germline at one of its ends, possibly a read error. The chain recombines TRBV11-1 with TRBJ2-1; 12 positions agree with TRBD2. The CDR3 consists of 16 residues. Germline CDR1 SGHAT, CDR2 FQDESV (reference sequence). The DNA of the CDR3 is TGTGCCAGCAGCTTGACACTAGCGGGAGGCGGCAATGAGCGGTTCTTC. This codes for CASSLTLAGGGNERFF.

This clone was seen only once. This chain uses TRBV7-2 with TRBJ2-2; TRBD2 matches 9 bases. The CDR3 extends over 15 amino acids. Germline V CDR1 and CDR2: SGHTA, FQGNSA. J lost 7 bases, V lost 6 bases, and 9 bases had no gene match. The CDR3 coding sequence is TGTGCCAGCAGAGGGTCGCGGGAGGGCCACGGGGAGCTGTTTTTT. Translated: CASRGSREGHGELFF.

Of note for this clone: A junction end diverges from the germline sequence, so it may reflect a read error. The chain has TRBV27 and TRBJ2-1, with a tentative D call TRBD2 (5 bases). This CDR3 has 14 amino acids. CDR1 and CDR2 from the germline V gene are MNHEY and SMNVEV (reference sequence). The CDR3 loop reads CANSLRETYNEQFF. CDR3 DNA: TGTGCCAACAGTTTACGGGAAACCTACAATGAGCAGTTCTTC.

The chain uses TRBV7-9 and TRBJ1-1; D not certain. The CDR3 totals 13 residues. Germline CDR1 is SEHNR and CDR2 is FQNEAQ (reference sequence). V shed 5 bases and J shed 1 base, with 8 bases lying between them. CDR3 bases: TGTGCCAGCAGCAGCAACCAGAACACTGAAGCTTTCTTT. It yields the protein CASSSNQNTEAFF.

The J gene is TRBJ2-7, the V gene TRBV12-2; the DNA was not used to check the table's D call, TRBD2. TRBV12-2 is a documented pseudogene. This CDR3 is built from 18 residues. In nucleotides, the CDR3 is TGTGCAAGTCGCATGGCCGGGACTAGAGTGATGGTTTTCCACGAGCAGTACTTC. Its translation is CASRMAGTRVMVFHEQYF.

The chain is built from TRBV6-5 and TRBJ1-2; TRBD1 agrees at 9 bases. CDR1 and CDR2 from the germline V gene are MNHEY and SVGAGI. V was pared by 2 bases and J by 5 bases, with 6 bases of the junction left unmatched. This CDR3 comprises 15 residues. The DNA of the CDR3 is TGTGCCAGCAGTTACGTCGGGACAGGGCAATATGGCTACACCTTC. Its translation: CASSYVGTGQYGYTF.